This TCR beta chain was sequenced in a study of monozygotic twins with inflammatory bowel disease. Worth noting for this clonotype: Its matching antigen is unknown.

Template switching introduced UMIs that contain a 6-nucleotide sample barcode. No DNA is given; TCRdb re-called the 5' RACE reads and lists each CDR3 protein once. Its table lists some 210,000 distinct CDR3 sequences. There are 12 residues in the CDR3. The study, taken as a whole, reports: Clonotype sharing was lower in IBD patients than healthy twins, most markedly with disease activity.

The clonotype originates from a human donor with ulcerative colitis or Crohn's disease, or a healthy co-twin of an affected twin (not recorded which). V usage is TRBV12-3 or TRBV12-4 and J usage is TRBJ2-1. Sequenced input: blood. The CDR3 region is CASSGSSYEQFF.